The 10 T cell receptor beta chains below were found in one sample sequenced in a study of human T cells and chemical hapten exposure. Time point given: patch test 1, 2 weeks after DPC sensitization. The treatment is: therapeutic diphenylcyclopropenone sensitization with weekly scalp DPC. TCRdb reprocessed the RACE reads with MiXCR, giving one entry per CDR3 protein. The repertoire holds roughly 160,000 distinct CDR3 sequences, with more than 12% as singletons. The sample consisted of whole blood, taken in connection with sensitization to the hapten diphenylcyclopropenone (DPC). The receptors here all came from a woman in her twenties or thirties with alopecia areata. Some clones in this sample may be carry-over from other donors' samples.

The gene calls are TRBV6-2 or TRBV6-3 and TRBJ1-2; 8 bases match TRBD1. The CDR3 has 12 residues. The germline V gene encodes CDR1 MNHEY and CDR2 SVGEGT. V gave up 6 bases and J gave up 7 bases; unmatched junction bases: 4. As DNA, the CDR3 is TGTGCCAGCAGAACAGGGGGTATTGGCTACACCTTC. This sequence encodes CASRTGGIGYTF.

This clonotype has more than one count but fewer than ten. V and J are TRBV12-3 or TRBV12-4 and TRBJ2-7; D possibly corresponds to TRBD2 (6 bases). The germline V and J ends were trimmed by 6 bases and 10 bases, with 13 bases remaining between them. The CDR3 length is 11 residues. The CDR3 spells CASSPGGAQYF. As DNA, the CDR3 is TGTGCCAGCAGCCCCGGCGGGGCCCAGTACTTC.

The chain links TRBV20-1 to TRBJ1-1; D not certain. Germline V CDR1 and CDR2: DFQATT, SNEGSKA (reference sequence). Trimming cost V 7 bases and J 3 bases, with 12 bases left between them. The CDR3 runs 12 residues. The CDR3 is CSGILGDTEAFF. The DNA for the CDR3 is TGCAGTGGGATTTTGGGAGACACTGAAGCTTTCTTT.

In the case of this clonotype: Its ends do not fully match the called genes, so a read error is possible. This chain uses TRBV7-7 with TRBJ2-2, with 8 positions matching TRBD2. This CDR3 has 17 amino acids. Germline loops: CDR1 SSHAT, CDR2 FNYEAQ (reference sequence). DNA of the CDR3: TGTGCTAGCAGCTCCCCTCCCGGGGGGGGCAACACCGGGGAGCTGTTTTTT. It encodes CASSSPPGGGNTGELFF.

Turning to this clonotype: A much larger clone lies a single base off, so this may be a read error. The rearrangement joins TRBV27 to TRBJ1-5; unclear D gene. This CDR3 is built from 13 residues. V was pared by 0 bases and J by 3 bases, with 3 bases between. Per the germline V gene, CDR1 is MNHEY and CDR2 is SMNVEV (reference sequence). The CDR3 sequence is CASSLSDNQPQHF. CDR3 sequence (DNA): TGTGCCAGCAGTTTATCGGACAATCAGCCCCAGCATTTT.

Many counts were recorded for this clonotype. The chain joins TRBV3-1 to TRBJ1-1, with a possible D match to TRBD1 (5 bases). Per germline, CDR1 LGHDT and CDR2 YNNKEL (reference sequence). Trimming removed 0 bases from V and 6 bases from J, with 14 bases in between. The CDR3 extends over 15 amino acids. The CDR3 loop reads CASSQEGLPAAEAFF. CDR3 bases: TGTGCCAGCAGCCAAGAGGGACTCCCAGCGGCTGAAGCTTTCTTT.

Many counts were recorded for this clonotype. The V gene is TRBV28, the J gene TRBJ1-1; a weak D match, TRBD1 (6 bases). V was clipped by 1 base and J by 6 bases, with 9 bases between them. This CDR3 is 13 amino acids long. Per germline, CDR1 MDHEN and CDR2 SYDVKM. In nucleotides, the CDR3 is TGTGCCAGCAGTTTATCCCAGGGGCCTGAAGCTTTCTTT. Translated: CASSLSQGPEAFF.

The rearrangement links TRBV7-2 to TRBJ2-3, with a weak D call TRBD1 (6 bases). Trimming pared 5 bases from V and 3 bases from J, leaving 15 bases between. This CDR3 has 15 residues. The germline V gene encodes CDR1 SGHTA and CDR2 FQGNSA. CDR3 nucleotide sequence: TGTGCCAGCAGCCAGTTAGGGGGATGGACAGATACGCAGTATTTT. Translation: CASSQLGGWTDTQYF.

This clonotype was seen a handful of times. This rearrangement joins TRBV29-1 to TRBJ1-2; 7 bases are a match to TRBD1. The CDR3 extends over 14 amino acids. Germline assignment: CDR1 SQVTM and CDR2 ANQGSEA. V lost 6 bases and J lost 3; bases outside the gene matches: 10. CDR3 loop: CSVNPGGAHYGYTF. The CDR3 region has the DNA TGCAGCGTCAACCCAGGGGGAGCGCACTATGGCTACACCTTC.

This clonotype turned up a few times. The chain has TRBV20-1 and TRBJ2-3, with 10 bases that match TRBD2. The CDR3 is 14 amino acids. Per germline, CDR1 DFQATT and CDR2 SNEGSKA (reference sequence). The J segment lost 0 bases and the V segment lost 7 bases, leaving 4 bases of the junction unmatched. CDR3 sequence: CSVKAGGSTDTQYF. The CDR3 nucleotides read TGCAGTGTTAAAGCGGGGGGGAGCACAGATACGCAGTATTTT.